This TCR beta chain was recovered during a study of response to subunit inactivated influenza vaccine. After removal of 0 bases from V and 0 bases from J, the junction contained 6 bases not matched to a gene. This CDR3 is 19 amino acids long. Germline V gives CDR1 SGHTA, CDR2 FQGNSA. TCRdb called the RT-PCR reads again in MiXCR, with one record for every CDR3 protein. The sample holds more than 550,000 distinct CDR3 sequences, about 12% seen once. This clonotype turned up a few times. The sample here was PBMCs from blood, taken on the day of vaccination. The rearrangement joins TRBV7-2 to TRBJ2-6, with 9 bases matching TRBD1. The sequence was collected from a man aged 50 or older who received an inactivated influenza vaccine. CDR3 DNA: TGTGCCAGCAGCTTAGCGGTACAGGGGGCCCTCTCTGGGGCCAACGTCCTGACTTTC. This codes for CASSLAVQGALSGANVLTF.